This entry lists 30 T cell receptor beta chains sequenced from one sample in a study of sequential checkpoint blockade in melanoma. Produced via immunoSEQ multiplex PCR; TCRdb's table is partial and in-frame only. The sample includes around 2,000 clones, under 25% of them seen just once. Noted treatment: randomized to nivolumab then ipilimumab (arm A) or the reverse (arm B). The sequenced sample was tumor tissue (inferred from file names), obtained from a patient given nivolumab and ipilimumab in sequence. These receptors came from a human donor with melanoma.

By share of the sample, this clone is medium-sized (0.01 to 0.1%). The rearrangement links TRBV11-3 to TRBJ2-7; D possibly corresponds to TRBD1 (6 bases). Between the trimmed V and J ends, which lost 4 bases and 4 bases, there was a span of 17 bases. Germline CDR1 SGHNT, CDR2 YENEEA. The CDR3 loop spans 15 amino acids. CDR3 sequence (DNA): TGTGCCAGCAGCTCCACTCCGGGACAAAGATACGAGCAGTACTTC. Translated, it gives CASSSTPGQRYEQYF.

This rearrangement joins TRBV14 to TRBJ1-1; D possibly corresponds to TRBD1 (5 bases). Germline values: CDR1 SGHDN, CDR2 FVKESK. The CDR3 is 14 amino acids. V gave up 1 base and J gave up 3 bases, with 9 bases separating them. The CDR3 DNA is TGTGCCAGCAGCCAAGTGGGAGGGGACACTGAAGCTTTCTTT. The encoded protein is CASSQVGGDTEAFF.

The V call is TRBV6-8, the J call TRBJ1-6; D unclear. Germline assignment: CDR1 MNHGY and CDR2 SAAAGT. The CDR3 runs 15 residues. V lost 7 bases and J 0 bases, leaving 10 bases between the germline ends. CDR3 protein: CASTGPSSYNSPLHF. The CDR3 DNA follows: TGTGCCAGCACCGGACCTAGCTCCTATAATTCACCCCTCCACTTT.

The V call is TRBV28, the J call TRBJ1-4; TRBD1 agrees at 7 bases. Germline assignment: CDR1 MDHEN and CDR2 SYDVKM. Unmatched junction bases numbered 11, after V lost 3 bases and J lost 13 bases. CDR3 size: 14 residues. CDR3 sequence (DNA): TGTGCCAGCAGTTTGGGACAGCCGTGGGCTCGACTGTTTTTT. Amino acid sequence: CASSLGQPWARLFF.

This clone was seen many times. The chain uses TRBV11-3 and TRBJ2-7; D possibly corresponds to TRBD2 (5 bases). Trimming took off 5 bases at V and 6 bases at J, with 17 bases between the two ends. The CDR3 length is 14 residues. Germline CDR1 and CDR2: SGHNT and YENEEA. CDR3 region: CASSDSSSSGEQYF. The CDR3 nucleotides read TGTGCCAGCAGCGACTCGTCATCCAGCGGCGAGCAGTACTTC.

This clone was observed a few times. The chain uses TRBV6-8 and TRBJ2-5; 11 nucleotides line up with TRBD2. This CDR3 is built from 15 residues. Germline CDR1 reads MNHGY; CDR2 reads SAAAGT. Germline trimming cut 4 bases from V and 1 base from J; bases unmatched to any gene: 2. The CDR3 here is CASSSTSGGQETQYF. As DNA, the CDR3 is TGTGCCAGCAGTTCAACTAGCGGGGGCCAAGAGACCCAGTACTTC.

There are many counts of this clone. DNA for the CDR3: TGTGCCAGCAGCTTATCGCCGGGGGGCCGCAGCGGGGAGCTGTTTTTT. The encoded protein is CASSLSPGGRSGELFF. The genes are TRBV7-1 and TRBJ2-2, with D possibly being TRBD2 (7 bases). TRBV7-1 is recorded as an ORF, its role being uncertain. The CDR3 consists of 16 residues. V lost 4 bases and J lost 7, with 19 bases in between.

The chain has TRBV19 and TRBJ1-5; 7 bases line up with TRBD1. The CDR3 totals 14 residues. CDR1 and CDR2 from the germline V gene are LNHDA and SQIVND (reference sequence). The ends lost 3 bases at V and 3 bases at J; junction bases unmatched: 2. The CDR3 region is CASSMGQNNQPQHF. The CDR3, as DNA: TGTGCCAGTAGTATGGGACAGAACAATCAGCCCCAGCATTTT.

The count of this clone is one. The V and J genes are TRBV19 and TRBJ2-5, with TRBD2 identical over 8 bases. The germline V gene has CDR1 LNHDA and CDR2 SQIVND (reference sequence). V trimming: 4 bases; J trimming: 4 bases; junction bases outside the gene matches: 8. The CDR3 contains 15 residues. The CDR3 sequence: CASSTTSAGRETQYF. The DNA of the CDR3 is TGTGCCAGTAGTACGACTAGCGCGGGTCGAGAGACCCAGTACTTC. Combining the CDR3 with reference TRBV19 and TRBJ2-5 gives the whole variable domain DGGITQSPKYLFRKEGQNVTLSCEQNLNHDAMYWYRQDPGQGLRLIYYSQIVNDFQKGDIAEGYSVSREKKESFPLTVTSAQKNPTAFYLCASSTTSAGRETQYFGPGTRLLVL.

The chain uses TRBV12-5 and TRBJ2-7, with 7 bases fitting TRBD1. V lost 7 bases to trimming and J lost 1 base; unmatched junction nucleotides: 7. The CDR3 runs to 14 residues. Per germline, CDR1 LGHNT and CDR2 FRNRAP. The CDR3: CASARDSPSYEQYF. The CDR3 DNA reads TGTGCTAGTGCCCGGGACAGCCCATCCTACGAGCAGTACTTC.

V is TRBV6-8 and J is TRBJ2-7; D not resolved. Germline V gene lookup returns CDR1 MNHGY and CDR2 SAAAGT. CDR3 length: 12 amino acids. The ends were cut back, 7 bases at V and 7 bases at J, with 14 bases in the middle. The CDR3 DNA is TGTGCCAGCATCAACCCTCCCCGGGAGCAGTACTTC. This gives the protein CASINPPREQYF.

This clone is termed medium-sized. The chain couples TRBV10-3 to TRBJ2-7; D not certain. This CDR3 has 17 amino acids. The V end lost 2 bases, the J end lost 2 bases, and 19 bases lay between the germline ends. Germline V gives CDR1 ENHRY, CDR2 SYGVKD. The CDR3 bases are TGTGCCATCAGTGAGCTGGGTGCGGCTAACCTGGCCTACGAGCAGTACTTC. It specifies CAISELGAANLAYEQYF.

The chain couples TRBV18 to TRBJ1-2; D might be TRBD1 (5 bases). This CDR3 has 16 residues. The germline CDR1 and CDR2 sequences are KGHSH and LQKENI. The germline V and J ends were trimmed by 3 bases and 5 bases, with 19 bases remaining between them. CDR3 nucleotides: TGTGCCAGCTCACCCCGAGCACAATTTGAGGGGTATGGCTACACCTTC. Residues: CASSPRAQFEGYGYTF. The full variable domain, completed using reference TRBV18 and TRBJ1-2, is NAGVMQNPRHLVRRRGQEARLRCSPMKGHSHVYWYRQLPEEGLKFMVYLQKENIIDESGMPKERFSAEFPKEGPSILRIQQVVRGDSAAYFCASSPRAQFEGYGYTFGSGTRLTVV.

This clone was picked up a small number of times. The rearrangement uses TRBV6-8 and TRBJ2-1; unclear D gene. Per germline, CDR1 MNHGY and CDR2 SAAAGT. Between the trimmed V and J ends, which lost 2 bases and 9 bases, there was a span of 17 bases. This CDR3 spans 15 amino acids. The CDR3 loop reads CASSYGRRIGGEQFF. The DNA for the CDR3 is TGTGCCAGCAGTTACGGCCGACGGATAGGTGGTGAGCAGTTCTTC.

The chain employs TRBV5-1 and TRBJ2-1; 12 bases are a match to TRBD2. With 4 bases clipped from V and 9 bases from J, the junction kept 8 bases outside the gene matches. Germline V lookup: CDR1 SGHRS, CDR2 YFSETQ. This CDR3 is 15 amino acids long. The CDR3, as DNA: TGCGCCAGCAGCCTTACTAGCGGGGGGCCGGCTGAGCAGTTCTTC. Translating gives CASSLTSGGPAEQFF.

Relative to its sample, this clone is medium-sized. J is TRBJ2-2 and V is TRBV11-3; 10 bases match TRBD1. The CDR3 has 15 amino acids. Germline V lookup: CDR1 SGHNT, CDR2 YENEEA. J was trimmed by 6 bases and V by 3 bases; bases with no gene match: 4. The CDR3 nucleotides read TGTGCCAGCAGCTTCGAGACAGGGGGCTCCGGGGAGCTGTTTTTT. Translated, it gives CASSFETGGSGELFF.

In this sample, this clone turned up a few times. The chain combines TRBV11-3 with TRBJ2-1; TRBD2 agrees at 7 bases. Losses at the gene ends were 1 base for V and 7 bases for J; bases not matched to a gene: 4. Germline CDR1 SGHNT, CDR2 YENEEA. CDR3 size: 14 residues. CDR3 nucleotides: TGTGCCAGCAGCTTAGGGGGTAGCGGGAATGAGCAGTTCTTC. As protein: CASSLGGSGNEQFF.

By share of the sample, this clone is medium-sized. This rearrangement joins TRBV11-3 to TRBJ2-3; D unclear. Trimming removed 1 base from V and 0 bases from J, with 8 bases in between. The germline CDR1 and CDR2 sequences are SGHNT and YENEEA. This CDR3 is built from 15 residues. The chain's CDR3 is CASSLGTVSTDTQYF. DNA for the CDR3: TGTGCCAGCAGCTTAGGGACGGTTAGCACAGATACGCAGTATTTT.

There are many counts of this clone. This sequence joins TRBV11-3 and TRBJ2-7, with 8 nucleotides matching TRBD1. This CDR3 has 14 amino acids. The germline V gene has CDR1 SGHNT and CDR2 YENEEA. The trim removed 5 bases at V and 2 bases at J, leaving 5 bases unmatched. The CDR3 reads CASSQRTGPYEQYF. CDR3 bases: TGTGCCAGCAGCCAAAGGACAGGGCCCTACGAGCAGTACTTC.

This chain joins TRBV30 and TRBJ2-3, with D perhaps matching TRBD2 (7 bases). With 0 bases removed from V and 3 bases from J, the gap between germline ends came to 10 bases. Germline CDR1 is GTSNPN and CDR2 is SVGIG (reference sequence). The CDR3 is 14 amino acids. CDR3 DNA: TGTGCCTGGAGTGTAGGGGGGGCAACAGATACGCAGTATTTT. Translation gives CAWSVGGATDTQYF.

The V gene is TRBV29-1, the J gene TRBJ1-1, with D possibly being TRBD1 (6 bases). The CDR3 length is 14 residues. Germline V lookup: CDR1 SQVTM, CDR2 ANQGSEA. Trimming took off 5 bases at V and 2 bases at J, with 15 bases between the two ends. The CDR3 nucleotides read TGCAGCGTTCTCCAGTGGGGGGCTAACACTGAAGCTTTCTTT. Translation gives CSVLQWGANTEAFF.

This clone rates as medium-sized. As DNA, the CDR3 is TGTGCCAGCAGGGGACTAGCGGGTTCGTTCGGGGAGCTGTTTTTT. Its translation is CASRGLAGSFGELFF. The V and J genes are TRBV11-3 and TRBJ2-2; TRBD2 agrees at 12 bases. V was pared by 6 bases and J by 7 bases, with 6 bases of the junction left unmatched. This CDR3 spans 15 amino acids. Germline CDR1 reads SGHNT; CDR2 reads YENEEA.

Relative to its sample, this clone is medium-sized. The chain joins TRBV11-3 to TRBJ2-2, with 7 bases fitting TRBD2. In germline, CDR1 is SGHNT, CDR2 YENEEA. The CDR3 spans 15 residues. After removal of 8 bases from V and 5 bases from J, the junction contained 11 bases not matched to a gene. CDR3 sequence: CASYPPGGRTGELFF. The CDR3 region has the DNA TGTGCCAGCTATCCCCCGGGGGGTCGGACCGGGGAGCTGTTTTTT.

The genes are TRBV18 and TRBJ2-1; TRBD1 aligns across 10 bases. The CDR3 sequence is 16 residues long. J gave up 8 bases and V 2 bases, and 9 bases lay outside the gene matches. Germline CDR1 KGHSH, CDR2 LQKENI. CDR3 DNA: TGTGCCAGCTCACCAAGAACGGGACAGGGGAGGGATGAGCAGTTCTTC. The encoded protein is CASSPRTGQGRDEQFF.

The chain recombines TRBV19 with TRBJ1-5; no clear D gene. The CDR3 loop spans 14 amino acids. With 9 bases removed from V and 6 bases from J, the gap between germline ends came to 18 bases. Germline lookup yields CDR1 LNHDA and CDR2 SQIVND (reference sequence). The CDR3 nucleotides read TGTGCCAGCAAAAGTCCCGGGGTCGGTCAGCCCCAGCATTTT. This codes for CASKSPGVGQPQHF.

Relative to its sample, this clone is medium-sized. J is TRBJ2-7 and V is TRBV11-3, with 10 bases identical to TRBD2. The V segment lost 5 bases and the J segment 4 bases; nucleotides outside the gene matches: 8. CDR1 and CDR2 (germline): SGHNT, YENEEA. The CDR3 runs to 15 residues. CDR3 in DNA: TGTGCCAGCAGCATCCACAGCGGGGGGGCATACGAGCAGTACTTC. This encodes CASSIHSGGAYEQYF.

This clone has just one count. The rearrangement uses TRBV18 and TRBJ2-7; 11 nucleotides line up with TRBD2. Unmatched junction bases numbered 9, after V lost 5 bases and J lost 3 bases. The germline V gene encodes CDR1 KGHSH and CDR2 LQKENI. There are 16 residues in the CDR3. CDR3 amino acids: CASSSPSSGRIYEQYF. CDR3 coding DNA: TGTGCCAGCTCATCCCCCTCTAGCGGGAGGATCTACGAGCAGTACTTC.

This clone qualifies as medium-sized. V gene TRBV6-8 combines with J gene TRBJ1-1, with 7 bases lining up with TRBD1. The germline V gene encodes CDR1 MNHGY and CDR2 SAAAGT. Losses at the gene ends were 0 bases for V and 3 bases for J; bases not matched to a gene: 7. This CDR3 has 16 residues. Here the CDR3 DNA reads TGTGCCAGCAGTTACTCGTCCTCAGGGGGAGACACTGAAGCTTTCTTT. Residues: CASSYSSSGGDTEAFF.

This clone is medium-sized within its sample. This chain joins TRBV11-3 and TRBJ2-1, with 9 bases identical to TRBD2. The CDR3 sequence is 14 residues long. V was pared by 7 bases and J by 4 bases, with 5 bases of the junction left unmatched. CDR1 and CDR2 (germline): SGHNT, YENEEA. CDR3 in DNA: TGTGCCAGCACCGGCGGGAGGGGATACAATGAGCAGTTCTTC. It specifies CASTGGRGYNEQFF.

This clone was picked up a small number of times. The CDR3 nucleotides are TGTGCCAGCAGGTCCGGGACAGGGAAGCGGCAGCCCCAGCATTTT. It specifies CASRSGTGKRQPQHF. The chain recombines TRBV6-8 with TRBJ1-5; 9 nucleotides align to TRBD1. The CDR3 is 15 residues long. Trimming took 6 bases from V and 7 from J; bases not matched to a gene: 10. The germline V gene has CDR1 MNHGY and CDR2 SAAAGT.